The source of this T cell receptor beta chain is a study of blood T cells in healthy people across ages. A few counts support this clonotype. The second PCR ran about 6 to 12 cycles with a sample-barcoded 5' primer and J-beta primers. TCRdb processed the 5' RACE reads anew with MiXCR; each CDR3 protein has one entry. Of about 780,000 distinct CDR3 sequences in the sample, 35% to 60% were seen once. Germline CDR1 reads SQVTM; CDR2 reads ANQGSEA. The V segment lost 3 bases and the J segment 5 bases; nucleotides outside the gene matches: 10. This CDR3 has 15 amino acids. The sample consisted of blood. The clonotype comes from a man older than 75 in good health. The V call is TRBV29-1, the J call TRBJ2-3; the match to TRBD2 covers 8 bases. Here the CDR3 DNA reads TGCAGCGTTGAGAGGTCGGGAGGGCGAAGAGATACGCAGTATTTT. Protein product: CSVERSGGRRDTQYF.